This record concerns one T cell receptor (beta chain) sequence. What it binds is not known. V gave up 0 bases and J gave up 8 bases, with 10 bases separating them. Germline V lookup: CDR1 ENHRY, CDR2 SYGVKD. This CDR3 is 13 amino acids long. This sample is drawn from a study of T-cell reconstitution after alpha-beta-depleted transplantation in children. Study-level points and caveats: Expanded graft clones numbering several hundred reportedly gave rise to alpha-beta T cells about two months after transplant. The authors attributed T-cell counts and diversity one year after transplant mostly to newly produced T cells. Surviving recipient cells, namely T cells and thymic progenitors, were the source of high day-60 TCRbeta diversity in some patients.

Unique molecular identifiers tagged the TCRbeta library. One entry per CDR3 protein, called by TCRdb with MiXCR from the PCR reads. The profile shows 250,000 or so distinct CDR3 sequences, roughly a quarter of them singletons. The chain links TRBV10-3 to TRBJ1-2; D uncertain. The receptor's source is a female patient between 2 and 10 years old who had a stem cell transplant for congenital amegakaryocytic thrombocytopenia, so the T cells may come from the graft donor. This specimen consisted of PBMCs, mostly from graft donor cells, obtained 360 days after TCRalphabeta/CD19-depleted stem cell transplant. CDR3 amino acids: CAISESNQDGYTF. The CDR3 nucleotides read TGTGCCATCAGTGAGTCGAATCAGGACGGCTACACCTTC.